This note documents a single T cell receptor beta chain sequence. No antigen is known for it. Trimming removed 0 bases at V and 5 bases at J, with 17 bases between. Per the germline V gene, CDR1 is SGHDN and CDR2 is FVKESK. The CDR3 is 17 residues long. The data were taken from a study of OX40 agonist ivuxolimab in advanced cancers. For the study at large: Therapy given before enrollment (anti-PD-1, anti-PD-L1 or anti-CTLA-4) was allowed, and over 35% had some.

Regarding the study as a whole: Partial responders treated at 0.1-3.0 mg/kg exhibited clonal expansion among the lowest measured.

Repertoires were generated with immunoSEQ multiplex PCR, while TCRdb's copy carries only in-frame clones and drops some. The table includes 20,000 to 25,000 clones, roughly 80% detected once. This chain links TRBV14 with TRBJ2-1; D unresolved. The origin of this receptor is an adult with an advanced solid tumor such as melanoma, head and neck, liver or kidney cancer. Sequencing was performed on CD4+ or CD8+ T cells sorted from blood, taken in a trial of the OX40 agonist ivuxolimab. CDR3 protein: CASSQEGLGLTDNEQFF. The CDR3, as DNA: TGTGCCAGCAGCCAAGAAGGATTGGGTCTTACAGACAATGAGCAGTTCTTC.